The next 4 T cell receptor beta chains were all read from a single sample in a study of T cell responses to AZD1222 COVID-19 vaccine. Measured with immunoSEQ multiplex PCR; TCRdb has only the in-frame clones, and not every one. The table has roughly 140,000 clones, roughly 90% seen once. The specimen was peripheral blood, collected 28 days after the second AZD1222 dose. These receptors were collected from an adult who received the AZD1222 COVID-19 vaccine.

This chain connects TRBV28 to TRBJ1-5; TRBD1 agrees at 7 bases. The CDR3 is 15 amino acids. Germline trimming cut 6 bases from V and 4 bases from J; bases unmatched to any gene: 9. Germline CDR1 MDHEN, CDR2 SYDVKM. CDR3 coding DNA: TGTGCCAGCAGCAACACGGGACAGTCAAATCAGCCCCAGCATTTT. As protein: CASSNTGQSNQPQHF. The entire variable domain, with the rest obtained from reference TRBV28 and TRBJ1-5, is as follows: DVKVTQSSRYLVKRTGEKVFLECVQDMDHENMFWYRQDPGLGLRLIYFSYDVKMKEKGDIPEGYSVSREKKERFSLILESASTNQTSMYLCASSNTGQSNQPQHFGDGTRLSIL.

This rearrangement joins TRBV5-4 to TRBJ1-1; no reliable D call. In germline, CDR1 is SGHNT, CDR2 YYREEE (reference sequence). V was shortened by 0 bases and J by 1 base, with 13 bases between the two germline ends. This CDR3 is built from 16 residues. CDR3 DNA sequence: TGTGCCAGCAGCTTGGGGACGGGTCGGGGGAACACTGAAGCTTTCTTT. Amino acid sequence: CASSLGTGRGNTEAFF.

The V gene is TRBV9, the J gene TRBJ2-5; TRBD1 might be the D (7 bases). Looked up from germline, CDR1 is SGDLS and CDR2 is YYNGEE. The CDR3 totals 15 residues. The V and J ends lost 1 base and 2 bases respectively, with 12 bases between them. For the CDR3, the DNA is TGTGCCAGCAGCGTAAGCAGGGGGAGGCAAGAGACCCAGTACTTC. Its translation is CASSVSRGRQETQYF.

V and J are TRBV7-8 and TRBJ1-2; D is perhaps TRBD1 (6 bases). The germline gives CDR1 SGHVS, CDR2 FQNEAQ. V lost 0 bases to trimming and J lost 3 bases, with 11 bases between them. The CDR3 runs 15 residues. The CDR3 bases are TGTGCCAGCAGCTTAGCGCTCGACAGGTACTATGGCTACACCTTC. Translated: CASSLALDRYYGYTF.